Each of the 30 T cell receptor beta chains below was sequenced from the same sample in a study of cytomegalovirus exposure and HLA in healthy donors. The PCR used 60 Vbeta and 13 Jbeta primers. The data were produced by immunoSEQ multiplex PCR, yet TCRdb's version contains in-frame clones alone and is incomplete. The sample lists about 160,000 clones; approximately 79% were seen once. The sample consisted of PBMCs. These receptors all stem from a middle-aged man in good health and CMV-seronegative.

The rearrangement links TRBV19 to TRBJ2-5; TRBD1 aligns across 10 bases. The ends lost 5 bases at V and 6 bases at J; junction bases unmatched: 9. The length of the CDR3 is 15 residues. Germline V gene sequence: CDR1 LNHDA, CDR2 SQIVND (reference sequence). CDR3 coding DNA: TGTGCCAGTAGTCCCGGGACAGGGGTTGTCAAGACCCAGTACTTC. This encodes CASSPGTGVVKTQYF.

The chain recombines TRBV7-9 with TRBJ2-5; TRBD2 matches at 11 bases. Germline V gives CDR1 SEHNR, CDR2 FQNEAQ (reference sequence). Trimming took 11 bases from V and 2 from J; bases not matched to a gene: 7. CDR3 length: 14 residues. The CDR3 protein is CAGELAGVQETQYF. CDR3 sequence (DNA): TGTGCCGGGGAACTAGCGGGGGTGCAAGAGACCCAGTACTTC.

The chain joins TRBV5-1 to TRBJ2-1, with 10 bases matching TRBD2. The CDR3 covers 19 residues. Germline loops: CDR1 SGHRS, CDR2 YFSETQ. V lost 0 bases, J lost 0 bases, and 9 bases stayed unmatched. The CDR3 nucleotides read TGCGCCAGCAGCTTGGTTCTAGCGGGGGTCCCTCGCTCCTACAATGAGCAGTTCTTC. Its translation is CASSLVLAGVPRSYNEQFF.

The V and J genes are TRBV9 and TRBJ2-1, with D possibly matching TRBD2 (6 bases). The CDR3 is made up of 14 amino acids. The germline V gene has CDR1 SGDLS and CDR2 YYNGEE. V was trimmed by 3 bases and J by 1 base, leaving 8 bases between them. The DNA of the CDR3 is TGTGCCAGCAGCGCGGGGGAGTCCTACAATGAGCAGTTCTTC. Translated: CASSAGESYNEQFF. Full variable domain (rest looked up from reference TRBV9 and TRBJ2-1): DSGVTQTPKHLITATGQRVTLRCSPRSGDLSVYWYQQSLDQGLQFLIQYYNGEERAKGNILERFSAQQFPDLHSELNLSSLELGDSALYFCASSAGESYNEQFFGPGTRLTVL.

Turning to this clone: At the DNA level, this CDR3 is encoded by other sequences in the same sample as well. This rearrangement joins TRBV7-3 to TRBJ2-3; 7 nucleotides match TRBD2. V lost 2 bases, J lost 0 bases, and 20 bases stayed unmatched. Germline CDR1 SGHTA, CDR2 FQGTGA. The CDR3 extends over 21 amino acids. Written as DNA, the CDR3 is TGTGCCAGCAGCTTATTACCCCCGGCTAGCGGAGGGTACTCTAGCACAGATACGCAGTATTTT. Encoded protein: CASSLLPPASGGYSSTDTQYF.

J is TRBJ2-5 and V is TRBV2, with a possible D match to TRBD1 (6 bases). The V end was cut by 2 bases, the J end by 3 bases, with 13 bases between. Germline CDR1 reads SNHLY; CDR2 reads FYNNEI. CDR3 length: 15 amino acids. CDR3 region: CASSESPRTEETQYF. Written as DNA, the CDR3 is TGTGCCAGCAGTGAAAGCCCGCGGACAGAAGAGACCCAGTACTTC. Together with reference TRBV2 and TRBJ2-5, the CDR3 gives the full variable domain: EPEVTQTPSHQVTQMGQEVILRCVPISNHLYFYWYRQILGQKVEFLVSFYNNEISEKSEIFDDQFSVERPDGSNFTLKIRSTKLEDSAMYFCASSESPRTEETQYFGPGTRLLVL.

The chain is built from TRBV5-1 and TRBJ1-2; 9 positions agree with TRBD1. J lost 6 bases, V lost 4 bases, and 4 bases had no gene match. Germline CDR1 SGHRS, CDR2 YFSETQ. The CDR3 sequence is 13 residues long. In DNA, the CDR3 is TGCGCCAGCAGCCAACAGGGGGCCCATGGCTACACCTTC. Protein product: CASSQQGAHGYTF.

There are a few counts of this clone. The rearrangement uses TRBV27 and TRBJ1-1, with D unresolved. Trimming cost V 5 bases and J 6 bases, with 22 bases left between them. In germline, CDR1 is MNHEY, CDR2 SMNVEV (reference sequence). The CDR3 length is 16 residues. CDR3 coding DNA: TGTGCCAGCAGTCCTCCCTCTCCACGGGTAAGATCTGAAGCTTTCTTT. Amino acids: CASSPPSPRVRSEAFF.

The chain employs TRBV30 and TRBJ2-1; a possible D gene is TRBD1 (6 bases). The length of the CDR3 is 16 residues. V lost 2 bases and J 6 bases, leaving 20 bases between the germline ends. Germline CDR1 GTSNPN, CDR2 SVGIG (reference sequence). The CDR3: CAWSQTGTTVANEQFF. CDR3 nucleotides: TGTGCCTGGAGTCAGACCGGGACAACGGTGGCCAATGAGCAGTTCTTC.

The CDR3 sequence is CASTLRGRYYEQYF. The CDR3 bases are TGTGCCAGCACCCTTAGGGGGAGATACTACGAGCAGTACTTC. The chain combines TRBV13 with TRBJ2-7; tentative D call: TRBD1 (6 bases). Trimming removed 7 bases from V and 3 bases from J, with 16 bases in between. CDR1 is PRHDT, CDR2 FYEKMQ, per germline (reference sequence). The CDR3 is 14 residues long.

The chain combines TRBV2 with TRBJ2-7; D is uncertain. V lost 4 bases, J lost 7 bases, and 8 bases lay in between. The CDR3 loop spans 11 amino acids. CDR1 is SNHLY and CDR2 is FYNNEI in the germline V gene. CDR3 sequence: CASSGALEQYF. The CDR3 DNA follows: TGTGCCAGCAGTGGAGCCCTAGAGCAGTACTTC.

This clone appeared a few times. CDR3 sequence (DNA): TGTGCCAGCAGCGATATTACACACCGGGACAGGGGAGGCAATGAGCAGTTCTTC. Protein: CASSDITHRDRGGNEQFF. This chain joins TRBV7-2 and TRBJ2-1; 10 nucleotides align to TRBD1. CDR1 and CDR2 (germline): SGHTA, FQGNSA. The CDR3 totals 18 residues. V dropped 5 bases and J dropped 6; count of bases not matched to a gene: 16.

J is TRBJ1-1 and V is TRBV11-2, with 11 bases aligning to TRBD1. The CDR3 totals 15 residues. The V gene end was trimmed by 5 bases and the J gene end by 4 bases; junction bases not matched to a gene: 6. The germline gives CDR1 SGHAT, CDR2 FQNNGV. The CDR3 nucleotides are TGTGCCAGCAGCATTTCGGGACAGGGGGGCACTGAAGCTTTCTTT. It yields the protein CASSISGQGGTEAFF.

The count of this clone is one. The rearrangement joins TRBV7-2 to TRBJ1-1; D gene ambiguous. The CDR3 consists of 13 residues. Trimming cost V 8 bases and J 4 bases, with 14 bases left between them. The V gene's germline CDR1 is SGHTA and CDR2 FQGNSA. CDR3 sequence: CASGNGVSTEAFF. DNA of the CDR3: TGTGCCAGCGGAAACGGGGTAAGCACTGAAGCTTTCTTT.

The chain has TRBV28 and TRBJ1-4; no reliable D call. The germline CDR1 and CDR2 sequences are MDHEN and SYDVKM. Between the trimmed V and J ends, which lost 6 bases and 7 bases, there was a span of 15 bases. The CDR3 covers 14 residues. CDR3 sequence: CASSPARVGEKLFF. The CDR3 bases are TGTGCCAGCAGCCCCGCCCGGGTGGGTGAAAAACTGTTTTTT. The variable domain in full, completed from reference TRBV28 and TRBJ1-4, reads DVKVTQSSRYLVKRTGEKVFLECVQDMDHENMFWYRQDPGLGLRLIYFSYDVKMKEKGDIPEGYSVSREKKERFSLILESASTNQTSMYLCASSPARVGEKLFFGSGTQLSVL.

CDR3 residues: CAIRDSLNGNTIYF. The CDR3 DNA follows: TGTGCCATCAGGGACAGTCTCAATGGAAACACCATATATTTT. This chain uses TRBV10-3 with TRBJ1-3; tentative D call: TRBD1 (6 bases). V was trimmed by 6 bases and J by 3 bases, leaving 12 bases between them. From germline, CDR1 is ENHRY and CDR2 SYGVKD. The CDR3 covers 14 residues.

The chain links TRBV30 to TRBJ1-6; D may be TRBD1 (6 bases). Trimming stripped 3 bases from V and 9 bases from J, with 18 bases between. Germline-derived CDR1 and CDR2 are GTSNPN and SVGIG (reference sequence). The CDR3 is made up of 15 amino acids. CDR3 coding DNA: TGTGCCTGGAGCAAGCGGGACACTCAATTTTCACCCCTCCACTTT. Translation: CAWSKRDTQFSPLHF.

The chain's CDR3 is CASSNSGQETQYF. CDR3 bases: TGTGCCAGCAGTAATTCGGGTCAAGAGACCCAGTACTTC. The J gene is TRBJ2-5, the V gene TRBV2; D unresolved. Germline lookup yields CDR1 SNHLY and CDR2 FYNNEI. The length of the CDR3 is 13 residues. V shed 5 bases and J shed 2 bases, with 9 bases lying between them.

The chain carries TRBV7-3 and TRBJ1-2; 8 bases align to TRBD1. Trimming cost V 5 bases and J 4 bases; bases outside gene matches: 6. CDR1 and CDR2 from the germline V gene are SGHTA and FQGTGA. The CDR3 loop spans 14 amino acids. CDR3 sequence (DNA): TGTGCCAGCAGCCCAGGACAGGGAGCCTATGGCTACACCTTC. Translation gives CASSPGQGAYGYTF.

The chain employs TRBV28 and TRBJ1-2; D may be TRBD1 (5 bases). The CDR3 has 16 amino acids. Trimming shortened V by 5 bases and J by 4 bases, and 20 bases separated the two germline ends. The germline V gene has CDR1 MDHEN and CDR2 SYDVKM. The CDR3 nucleotides are TGTGCCAGCAGTGTCCCGGGACCTTCGCGGGGCTATGGCTACACCTTC. Protein product: CASSVPGPSRGYGYTF.

CDR3 protein: CASSQDQASNEQYF. The CDR3 DNA reads TGTGCCAGCAGCCAAGATCAGGCTAGCAACGAGCAGTACTTC. This chain links TRBV4-2 with TRBJ2-7, with a weak D call TRBD2 (5 bases). V was shortened by 0 bases and J by 5 bases, with 11 bases between the two germline ends. The CDR3 extends over 14 amino acids. Germline values: CDR1 LGHNA, CDR2 YNFKEQ.

This chain connects TRBV6-5 to TRBJ2-1, with 8 positions matching TRBD2. Germline V gene lookup returns CDR1 MNHEY and CDR2 SVGAGI. The J segment lost 3 bases and the V segment lost 2 bases, leaving 3 bases of the junction unmatched. The CDR3 is made up of 15 amino acids. The CDR3 reads CASSYTAGGYNEQFF. The CDR3 DNA reads as TGTGCCAGCAGTTACACCGCGGGGGGCTACAATGAGCAGTTCTTC.

This clone was seen more than once but under ten times. V usage is TRBV13 and J usage is TRBJ1-4; TRBD1 aligns across 9 bases. V lost 4 bases to trimming and J lost 6 bases; unmatched junction nucleotides: 6. CDR3 length: 15 residues. In germline, CDR1 is PRHDT, CDR2 FYEKMQ (reference sequence). CDR3 in amino acids: CASSSQGAGDEKLFF. CDR3 DNA sequence: TGTGCCAGCAGCTCACAGGGGGCGGGGGATGAAAAACTGTTTTTT.

The chain has TRBV25-1 and TRBJ1-6; 7 bases match TRBD1. Germline V gene data show CDR1 as MGHDK and CDR2 as SYGVNS. V was clipped by 4 bases and J by 10 bases; unmatched bases: 10. The CDR3 loop spans 15 amino acids. CDR3 nucleotides: TGTGCCAGCAGTGCCGAGAGACAGGGACTCTCACCCCTCCACTTT. Translated: CASSAERQGLSPLHF. The complete variable domain, with remaining parts taken from reference TRBV25-1 and TRBJ1-6, reads EADIYQTPRYLVIGTGKKITLECSQTMGHDKMYWYQQDPGMELHLIHYSYGVNSTEKGDLSSESTVSRIRTEHFPLTLESARPSHTSQYLCASSAERQGLSPLHFGNGTRLTVT.

The J gene is TRBJ1-3, the V gene TRBV4-3; D not resolved. Trimming left V 3 bases short and J 0 bases short, with 9 bases between. The germline CDR1 and CDR2 sequences are LGHNA and YSLEER. The CDR3 runs 15 residues. CDR3 amino acids: CASSHDYSSGNTIYF. The CDR3 region has the DNA TGCGCCAGCAGCCATGATTACTCCTCTGGAAACACCATATATTTT.

This chain uses TRBV27 with TRBJ2-5; 12 nucleotides align to TRBD2. This CDR3 region has 15 residues. V trimming: 2 bases; J trimming: 3 bases; junction bases outside the gene matches: 1. CDR1 and CDR2 from the germline V gene are MNHEY and SMNVEV (reference sequence). This chain's CDR3 is CASSLLAGGKETQYF. The CDR3 nucleotides read TGTGCCAGCAGTTTACTAGCGGGGGGGAAAGAGACCCAGTACTTC.

The chain couples TRBV5-1 to TRBJ1-3; D is undetermined. Germline lookup yields CDR1 SGHRS and CDR2 YFSETQ. V gave up 0 bases and J gave up 0 bases, with 4 bases separating them. The CDR3 runs 14 residues. CDR3 loop: CASSLASSGNTIYF. The CDR3 DNA follows: TGCGCCAGCAGCTTGGCCTCCTCTGGAAACACCATATATTTT.

The chain carries TRBV18 and TRBJ1-1; D is possibly TRBD1 (5 bases). The CDR3 loop spans 14 amino acids. Germline assignment: CDR1 KGHSH and CDR2 LQKENI. Trimming shortened V by 0 bases and J by 4 bases, and 9 bases separated the two germline ends. CDR3 bases: TGTGCCAGCTCACCACCGGGGGGGAGCACTGAAGCTTTCTTT. Protein: CASSPPGGSTEAFF.

This chain's CDR3 is CASSLGGQGEKLFF. The CDR3 DNA reads TGCGCCAGCAGCCTGGGTGGACAGGGTGAAAAACTGTTTTTT. This chain links TRBV5-1 with TRBJ1-4, with 8 nucleotides matching TRBD1. V lost 4 bases to trimming and J lost 7 bases; unmatched junction nucleotides: 6. This CDR3 region has 14 residues. The germline V gene has CDR1 SGHRS and CDR2 YFSETQ.

V usage is TRBV6-5 and J usage is TRBJ2-3, with D possibly being TRBD1 (6 bases). Deletions cut 0 bases from V and 2 bases from J, with 9 bases between. Germline CDR1 is MNHEY and CDR2 is SVGAGI. CDR3 size: 15 residues. The CDR3 protein is CASSYSGQITDTQYF. CDR3 in DNA: TGTGCCAGCAGTTACTCTGGACAGATCACAGATACGCAGTATTTT.